The source of this T cell receptor (beta chain) is a study of preoperative IRX-2 immunotherapy in early breast cancer. CDR1 SGHRS and CDR2 YFSETQ come from the germline V gene. Between the trimmed V and J ends, which lost 2 bases and 7 bases, there was a span of 9 bases. CDR3 length: 13 residues. Treatment in this sample: preoperative locoregional IRX-2 cytokine immunotherapy. This phase Ib study tested locoregional IRX-2 cytokine immunotherapy given before surgery. The table came from immunoSEQ multiplex PCR; TCRdb's copy has only in-frame clones and leaves some out. Of about 43,000 clones listed, around 96% were seen once; the top ten hold 1.6%.

The clonotype comes from a human donor with breast cancer. The chain carries TRBV5-1 and TRBJ2-2; possibly TRBD2 for D (5 bases). The sequencing used tumor tissue, collected after IRX-2 immunotherapy. This CDR3 reads CASSFRGSGELFF. CDR3 coding DNA: TGCGCCAGCAGCTTCCGGGGAAGCGGGGAGCTGTTTTTT. Looking up the rest from reference TRBV5-1 and TRBJ2-2 gives the full variable domain: KAGVTQTPRYLIKTRGQQVTLSCSPISGHRSVSWYQQTPGQGLQFLFEYFSETQRNKGNFPGRFSGRQFSNSRSEMNVSTLELGDSALYLCASSFRGSGELFFGEGSRLTVL.